This entry lists 5 T cell receptor beta chains sequenced from one sample in a study of T cell responses to AZD1222 COVID-19 vaccine. This table comes from immunoSEQ multiplex PCR, and its TCRdb copy is limited to in-frame clones, with some not included. The table includes 120,000 to 150,000 clones, roughly 86% detected once. Sequencing used peripheral blood, obtained 28 days after the second AZD1222 dose. Source of these receptors: an adult who received the AZD1222 COVID-19 vaccine.

The chain uses TRBV29-1 and TRBJ1-2, with D possibly TRBD1 on 6 matching bases. The CDR3 is 12 residues long. Germline V gene data show CDR1 as SQVTM and CDR2 as ANQGSEA. The V gene lost 4 bases and the J gene lost 4 bases, with 10 bases spanning the gap. CDR3 sequence: CSVGTVAYGYTF. The CDR3 nucleotides are TGCAGCGTTGGGACAGTAGCCTATGGCTACACCTTC.

This chain uses TRBV7-8 with TRBJ2-2; the match to TRBD1 covers 7 bases. Germline-derived CDR1 and CDR2 are SGHVS and FQNEAQ. Germline trimming cut 2 bases from V and 2 bases from J; bases unmatched to any gene: 5. This CDR3 contains 16 residues. The CDR3 coding sequence is TGTGCCAGCAGCTTAATAGGGGGCCCAAACACCGGGGAGCTGTTTTTT. The encoded protein is CASSLIGGPNTGELFF. The complete variable domain, with remaining parts taken from reference TRBV7-8 and TRBJ2-2, reads GAGVSQSPRYKVAKRGQDVALRCDPISGHVSLFWYQQALGQGPEFLTYFQNEAQLDKSGLPSDRFFAERPEGSVSTLKIQRTQQEDSAVYLCASSLIGGPNTGELFFGEGSRLTVL.

The V call is TRBV6-1, the J call TRBJ1-2, with 7 bases fitting TRBD1. The germline V gene has CDR1 MNHNS and CDR2 SASEGT. The trim removed 1 base at V and 8 bases at J, leaving 16 bases unmatched. This CDR3 region has 17 residues. CDR3 region: CASSEGGTALDGGGYTF. The CDR3 bases are TGTGCCAGCAGTGAAGGGGGGACAGCCCTCGATGGTGGGGGCTACACCTTC.

V is TRBV5-1 and J is TRBJ1-6, with D perhaps matching TRBD1 (6 bases). Germline V lookup: CDR1 SGHRS, CDR2 YFSETQ. The V and J ends lost 7 bases and 7 bases respectively, with 18 bases between them. CDR3 size: 15 residues. CDR3 in amino acids: CASSRAGAVNSPLHF. The CDR3 DNA reads as TGCGCCAGCTCAAGAGCGGGGGCCGTGAATTCACCCCTCCACTTT.

V and J are TRBV3-1 (or the pseudogene TRBV3-2) and TRBJ2-2; the D is unclear. The CDR3 has 12 residues. Germline V gene sequence: CDR1 LGHDT, CDR2 YNNKEL (reference sequence). Trimming removed 4 bases from V and 1 base from J, with 1 base in between. The CDR3 DNA is TGTGCCAGCAGCCTGAACACCGGGGAGCTGTTTTTT. Translated: CASSLNTGELFF.